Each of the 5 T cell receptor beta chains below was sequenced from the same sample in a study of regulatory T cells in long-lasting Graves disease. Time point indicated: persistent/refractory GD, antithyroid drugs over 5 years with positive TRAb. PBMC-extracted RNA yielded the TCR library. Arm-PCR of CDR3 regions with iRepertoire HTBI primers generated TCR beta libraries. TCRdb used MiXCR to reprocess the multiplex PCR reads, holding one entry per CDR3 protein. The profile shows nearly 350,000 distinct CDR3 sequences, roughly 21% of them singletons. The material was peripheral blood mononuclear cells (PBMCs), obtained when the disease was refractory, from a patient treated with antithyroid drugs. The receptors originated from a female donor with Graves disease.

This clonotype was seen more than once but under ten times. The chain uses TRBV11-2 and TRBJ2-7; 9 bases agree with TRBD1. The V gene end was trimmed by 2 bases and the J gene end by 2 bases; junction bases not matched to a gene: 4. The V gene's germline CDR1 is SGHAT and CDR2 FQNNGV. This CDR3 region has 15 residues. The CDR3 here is CASSLRTGDAYEQYF. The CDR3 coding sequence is TGTGCCAGCAGCTTACGGACAGGGGATGCCTACGAGCAGTACTTC.

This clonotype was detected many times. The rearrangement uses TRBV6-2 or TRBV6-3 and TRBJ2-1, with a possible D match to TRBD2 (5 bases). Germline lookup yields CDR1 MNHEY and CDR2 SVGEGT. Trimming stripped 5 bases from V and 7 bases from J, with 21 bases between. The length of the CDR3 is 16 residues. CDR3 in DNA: TGTGCCAGCAGTGACCAGACTAAGCTGCGGGTGAATGAGCAGTTCTTC. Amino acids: CASSDQTKLRVNEQFF.

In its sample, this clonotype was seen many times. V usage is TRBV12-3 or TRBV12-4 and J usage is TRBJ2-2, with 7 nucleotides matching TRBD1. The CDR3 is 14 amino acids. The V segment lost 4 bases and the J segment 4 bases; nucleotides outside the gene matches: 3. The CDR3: CASSYGQVTGELFF. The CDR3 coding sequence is TGTGCCAGCAGTTACGGACAGGTCACCGGGGAGCTGTTTTTT.

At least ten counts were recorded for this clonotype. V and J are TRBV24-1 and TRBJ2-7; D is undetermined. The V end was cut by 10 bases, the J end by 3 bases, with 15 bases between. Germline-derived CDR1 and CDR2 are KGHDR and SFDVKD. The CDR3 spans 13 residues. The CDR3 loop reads CATPGSRNYEQYF. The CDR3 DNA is TGTGCCACTCCAGGTTCCCGGAACTACGAGCAGTACTTC.

This chain's CDR3 is CASSYISTDTQYF. CDR3 coding DNA: TGTGCCAGCAGTTACATCAGCACAGATACGCAGTATTTT. V usage is TRBV6-5 and J usage is TRBJ2-3; D is unresolved. V lost 2 bases to trimming and J lost 0 bases, with 3 bases between them. CDR3 length equals 13 residues. CDR1 and CDR2 (germline): MNHEY, SVGAGI.